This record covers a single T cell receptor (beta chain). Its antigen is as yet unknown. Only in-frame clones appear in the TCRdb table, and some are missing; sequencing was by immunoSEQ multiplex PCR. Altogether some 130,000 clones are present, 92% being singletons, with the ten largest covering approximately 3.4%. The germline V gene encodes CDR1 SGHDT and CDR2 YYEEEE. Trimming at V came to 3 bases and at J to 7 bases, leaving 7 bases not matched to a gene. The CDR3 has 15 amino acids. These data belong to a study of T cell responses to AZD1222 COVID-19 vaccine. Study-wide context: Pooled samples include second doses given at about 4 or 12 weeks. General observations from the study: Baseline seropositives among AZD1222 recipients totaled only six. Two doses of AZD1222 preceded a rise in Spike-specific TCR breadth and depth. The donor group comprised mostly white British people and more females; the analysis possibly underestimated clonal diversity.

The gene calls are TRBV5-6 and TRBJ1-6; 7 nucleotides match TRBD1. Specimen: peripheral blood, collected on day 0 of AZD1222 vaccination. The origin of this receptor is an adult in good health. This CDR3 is CASSSEGAWNSPLHF. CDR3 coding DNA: TGTGCCAGCAGCTCCGAGGGGGCGTGGAATTCACCCCTCCACTTT.